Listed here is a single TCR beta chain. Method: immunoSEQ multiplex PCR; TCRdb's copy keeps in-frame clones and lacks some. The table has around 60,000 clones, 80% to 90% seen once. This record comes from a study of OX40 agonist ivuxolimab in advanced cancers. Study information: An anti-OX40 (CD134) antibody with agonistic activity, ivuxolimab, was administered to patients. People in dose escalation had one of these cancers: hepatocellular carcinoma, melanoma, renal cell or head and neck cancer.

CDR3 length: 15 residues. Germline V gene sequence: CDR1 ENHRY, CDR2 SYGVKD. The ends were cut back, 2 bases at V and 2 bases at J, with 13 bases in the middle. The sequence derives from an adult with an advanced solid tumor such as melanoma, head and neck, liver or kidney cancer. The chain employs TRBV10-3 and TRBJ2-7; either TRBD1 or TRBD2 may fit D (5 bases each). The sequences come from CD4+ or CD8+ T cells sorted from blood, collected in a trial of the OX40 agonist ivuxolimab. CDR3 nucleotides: TGTGCCATCAGTGAGGGATCACGGGGCACCTACGAGCAGTACTTC. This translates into CAISEGSRGTYEQYF.